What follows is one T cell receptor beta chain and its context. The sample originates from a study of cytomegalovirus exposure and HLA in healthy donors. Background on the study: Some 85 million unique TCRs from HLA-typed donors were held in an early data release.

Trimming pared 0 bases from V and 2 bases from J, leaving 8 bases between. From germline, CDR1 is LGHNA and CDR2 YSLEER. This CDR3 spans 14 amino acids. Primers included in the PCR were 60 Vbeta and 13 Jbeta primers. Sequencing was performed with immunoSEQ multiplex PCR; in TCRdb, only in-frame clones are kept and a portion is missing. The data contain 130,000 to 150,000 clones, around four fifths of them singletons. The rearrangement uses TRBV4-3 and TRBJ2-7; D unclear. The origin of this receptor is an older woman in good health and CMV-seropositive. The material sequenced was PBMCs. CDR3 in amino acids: CASSQDYGAYEQYF. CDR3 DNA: TGCGCCAGCAGCCAAGATTACGGAGCCTACGAGCAGTACTTC.